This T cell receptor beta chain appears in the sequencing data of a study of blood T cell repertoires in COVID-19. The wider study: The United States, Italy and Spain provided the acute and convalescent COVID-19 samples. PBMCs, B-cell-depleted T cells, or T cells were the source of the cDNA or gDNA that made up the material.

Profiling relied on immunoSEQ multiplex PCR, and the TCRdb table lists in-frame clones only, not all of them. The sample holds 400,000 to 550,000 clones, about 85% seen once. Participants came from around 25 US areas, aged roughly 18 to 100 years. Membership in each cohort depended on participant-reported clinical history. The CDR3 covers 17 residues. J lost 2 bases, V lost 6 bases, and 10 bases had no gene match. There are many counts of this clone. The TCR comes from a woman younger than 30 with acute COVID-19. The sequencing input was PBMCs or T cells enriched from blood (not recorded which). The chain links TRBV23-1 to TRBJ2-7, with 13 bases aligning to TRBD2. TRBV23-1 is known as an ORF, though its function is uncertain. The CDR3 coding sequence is TGCGCCAGCAGCCCAACCGCGACTAGCGGGGGGACCTACGAGCAGTACTTC. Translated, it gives CASSPTATSGGTYEQYF.